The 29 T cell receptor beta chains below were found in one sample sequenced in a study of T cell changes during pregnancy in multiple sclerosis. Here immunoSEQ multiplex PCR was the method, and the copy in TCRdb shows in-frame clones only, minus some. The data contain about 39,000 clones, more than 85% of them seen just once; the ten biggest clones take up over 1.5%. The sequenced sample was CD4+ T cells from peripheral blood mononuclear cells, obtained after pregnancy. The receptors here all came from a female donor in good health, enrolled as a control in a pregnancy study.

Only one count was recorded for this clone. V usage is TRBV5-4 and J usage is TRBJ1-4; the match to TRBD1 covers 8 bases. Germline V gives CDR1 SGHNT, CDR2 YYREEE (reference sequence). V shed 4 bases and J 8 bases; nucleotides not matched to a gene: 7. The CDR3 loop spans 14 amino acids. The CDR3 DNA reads TGTGCCAGCAGCAGTGACAGGGGTCGGGAAAAACTGTTTTTT. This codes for CASSSDRGREKLFF. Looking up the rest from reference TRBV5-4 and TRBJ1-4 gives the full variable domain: ETGVTQSPTHLIKTRGQQVTLRCSSQSGHNTVSWYQQALGQGPQFIFQYYREEENGRGNFPPRFSGLQFPNYSSELNVNALELDDSALYLCASSSDRGREKLFFGSGTQLSVL.

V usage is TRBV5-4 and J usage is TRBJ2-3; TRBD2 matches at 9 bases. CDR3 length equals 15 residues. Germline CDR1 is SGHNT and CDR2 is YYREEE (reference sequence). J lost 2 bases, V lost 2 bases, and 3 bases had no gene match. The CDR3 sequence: CASSFPSGITDTQYF. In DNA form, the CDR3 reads TGTGCCAGCAGCTTTCCTAGCGGGATCACAGATACGCAGTATTTT.

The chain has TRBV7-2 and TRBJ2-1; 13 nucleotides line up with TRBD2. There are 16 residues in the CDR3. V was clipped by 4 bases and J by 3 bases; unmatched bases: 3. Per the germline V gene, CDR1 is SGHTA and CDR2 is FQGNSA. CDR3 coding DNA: TGTGCCAGCAGCTGGCGACTAGCGGGAGGCTACAATGAGCAGTTCTTC. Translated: CASSWRLAGGYNEQFF.

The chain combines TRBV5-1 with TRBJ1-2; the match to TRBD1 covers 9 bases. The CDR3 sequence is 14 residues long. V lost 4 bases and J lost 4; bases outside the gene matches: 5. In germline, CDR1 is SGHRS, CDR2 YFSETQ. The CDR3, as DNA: TGCGCCAGCAGCGACCCGACAGGGGGCTATGGCTACACCTTC. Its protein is CASSDPTGGYGYTF.

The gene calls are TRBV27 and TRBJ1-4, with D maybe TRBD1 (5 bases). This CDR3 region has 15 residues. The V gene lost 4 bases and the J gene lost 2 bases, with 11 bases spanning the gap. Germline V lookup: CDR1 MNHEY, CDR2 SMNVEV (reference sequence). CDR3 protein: CASSWTPGTNEKLFF. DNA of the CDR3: TGTGCCAGCAGTTGGACGCCAGGGACTAATGAAAAACTGTTTTTT.

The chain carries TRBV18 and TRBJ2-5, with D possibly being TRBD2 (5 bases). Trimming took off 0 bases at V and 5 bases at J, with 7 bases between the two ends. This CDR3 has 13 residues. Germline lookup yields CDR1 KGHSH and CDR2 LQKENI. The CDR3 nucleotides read TGTGCCAGCTCACCACCGGGAGAGGAGACCCAGTACTTC. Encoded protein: CASSPPGEETQYF.

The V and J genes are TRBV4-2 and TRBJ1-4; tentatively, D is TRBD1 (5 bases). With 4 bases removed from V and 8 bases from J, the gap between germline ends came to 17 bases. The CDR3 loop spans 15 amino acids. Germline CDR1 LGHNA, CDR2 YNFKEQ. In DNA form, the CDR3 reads TGTGCCAGCAGCCCGACCGGGGGGGTGGGAGAAAAACTGTTTTTT. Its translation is CASSPTGGVGEKLFF.

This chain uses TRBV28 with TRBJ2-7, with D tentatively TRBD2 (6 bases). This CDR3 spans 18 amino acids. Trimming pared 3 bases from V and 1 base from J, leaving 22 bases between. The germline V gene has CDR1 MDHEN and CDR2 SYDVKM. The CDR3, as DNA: TGTGCCAGCAGTTTGCAGTTGATGATTAGCGGTATTTCCTACGAGCAGTACTTC. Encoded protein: CASSLQLMISGISYEQYF.

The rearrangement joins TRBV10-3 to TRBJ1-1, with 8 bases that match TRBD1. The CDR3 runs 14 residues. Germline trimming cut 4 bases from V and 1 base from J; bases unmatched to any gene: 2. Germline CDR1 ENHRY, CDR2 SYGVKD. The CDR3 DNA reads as TGTGCCATCAGTGCTGGGACAGGGAACACTGAAGCTTTCTTT. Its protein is CAISAGTGNTEAFF.

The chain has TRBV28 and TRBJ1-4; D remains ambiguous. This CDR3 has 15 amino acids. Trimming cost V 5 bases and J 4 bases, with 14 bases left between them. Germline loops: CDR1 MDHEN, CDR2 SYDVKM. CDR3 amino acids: CASSPLSVFNEKLFF. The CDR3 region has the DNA TGTGCCAGCAGTCCCTTATCAGTTTTTAATGAAAAACTGTTTTTT.

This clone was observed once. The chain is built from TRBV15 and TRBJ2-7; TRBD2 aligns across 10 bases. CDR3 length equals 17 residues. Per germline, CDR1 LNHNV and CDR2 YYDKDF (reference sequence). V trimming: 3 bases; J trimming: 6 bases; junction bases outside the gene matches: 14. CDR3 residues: CATSSNLAGGLTREQYF. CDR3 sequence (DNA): TGTGCCACCAGCAGTAACTTAGCGGGAGGACTAACCCGCGAGCAGTACTTC.

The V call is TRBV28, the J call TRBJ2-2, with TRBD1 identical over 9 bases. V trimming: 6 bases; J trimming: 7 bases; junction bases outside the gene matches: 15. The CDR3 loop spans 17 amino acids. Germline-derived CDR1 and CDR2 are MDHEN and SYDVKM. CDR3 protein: CASRLPTQGALNGELFF. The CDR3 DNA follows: TGTGCCAGCAGACTTCCTACACAGGGGGCGCTTAACGGGGAGCTGTTTTTT.

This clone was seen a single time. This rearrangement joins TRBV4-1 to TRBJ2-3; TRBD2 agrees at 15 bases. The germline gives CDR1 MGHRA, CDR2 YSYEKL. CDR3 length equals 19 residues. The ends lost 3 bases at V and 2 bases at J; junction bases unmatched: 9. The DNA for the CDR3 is TGCGCCAGCAGCCAGCCGGGACTAGCGGGGGGCGTCTTCACAGATACGCAGTATTTT. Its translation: CASSQPGLAGGVFTDTQYF.

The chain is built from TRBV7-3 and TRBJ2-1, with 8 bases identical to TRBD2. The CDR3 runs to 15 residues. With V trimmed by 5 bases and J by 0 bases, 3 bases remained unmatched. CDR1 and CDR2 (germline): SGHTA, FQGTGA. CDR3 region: CASSNSGNSYNEQFF. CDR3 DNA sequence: TGTGCCAGCAGCAATAGCGGGAACTCCTACAATGAGCAGTTCTTC.

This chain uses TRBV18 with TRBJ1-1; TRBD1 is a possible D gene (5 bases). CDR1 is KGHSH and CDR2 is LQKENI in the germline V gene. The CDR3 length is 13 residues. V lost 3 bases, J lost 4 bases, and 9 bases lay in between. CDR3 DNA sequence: TGTGCCAGCTCACCGATCGGGGGCACTGAAGCTTTCTTT. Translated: CASSPIGGTEAFF.

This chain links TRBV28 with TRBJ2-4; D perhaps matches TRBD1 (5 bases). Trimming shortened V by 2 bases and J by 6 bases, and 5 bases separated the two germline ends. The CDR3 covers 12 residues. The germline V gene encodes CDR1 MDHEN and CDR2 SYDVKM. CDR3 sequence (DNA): TGTGCCAGCAGTTTACAGGGAAACATTCAGTACTTC. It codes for CASSLQGNIQYF.

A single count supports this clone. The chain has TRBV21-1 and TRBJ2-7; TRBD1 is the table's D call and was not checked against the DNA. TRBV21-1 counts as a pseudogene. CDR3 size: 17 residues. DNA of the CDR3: TGTGCCAGCAGCAAAGGAAAGGGGGACAGGGGGACTTACGAGCAGTACTTC. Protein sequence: CASSKGKGDRGTYEQYF.

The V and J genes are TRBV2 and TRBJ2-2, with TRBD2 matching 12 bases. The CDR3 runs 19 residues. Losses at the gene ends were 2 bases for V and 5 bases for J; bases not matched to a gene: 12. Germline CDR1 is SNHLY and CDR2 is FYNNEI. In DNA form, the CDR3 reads TGTGCCAGCAGTGAACCCTCAGGGGGGCTAGCGGGGGGGACCGGGGAGCTGTTTTTT. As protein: CASSEPSGGLAGGTGELFF.

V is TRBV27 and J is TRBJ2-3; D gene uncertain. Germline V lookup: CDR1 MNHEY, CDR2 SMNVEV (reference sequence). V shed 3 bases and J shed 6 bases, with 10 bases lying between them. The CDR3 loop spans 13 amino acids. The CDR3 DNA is TGTGCCAGCAGTTTTGTAGTAACGGATACGCAGTATTTT. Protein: CASSFVVTDTQYF.

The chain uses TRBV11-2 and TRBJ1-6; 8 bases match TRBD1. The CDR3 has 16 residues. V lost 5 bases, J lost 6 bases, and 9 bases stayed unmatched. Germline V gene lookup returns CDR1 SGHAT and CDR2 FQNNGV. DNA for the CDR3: TGTGCCAGCAGCCACGGACAGGGCGCCATTAATTCACCCCTCCACTTT. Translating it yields CASSHGQGAINSPLHF. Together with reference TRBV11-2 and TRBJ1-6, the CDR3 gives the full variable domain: EAGVAQSPRYKIIEKRQSVAFWCNPISGHATLYWYQQILGQGPKLLIQFQNNGVVDDSQLPKDRFSAERLKGVDSTLKIQPAKLEDSAVYLCASSHGQGAINSPLHFGNGTRLTVT.

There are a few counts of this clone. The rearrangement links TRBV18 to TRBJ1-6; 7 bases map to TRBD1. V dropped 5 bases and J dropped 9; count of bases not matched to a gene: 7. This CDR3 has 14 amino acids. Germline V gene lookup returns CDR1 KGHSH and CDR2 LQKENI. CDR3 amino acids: CASSSRQGSSPLHF. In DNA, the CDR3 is TGTGCCAGCTCATCACGACAGGGAAGTTCACCCCTCCACTTT. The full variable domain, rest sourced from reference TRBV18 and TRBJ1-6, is NAGVMQNPRHLVRRRGQEARLRCSPMKGHSHVYWYRQLPEEGLKFMVYLQKENIIDESGMPKERFSAEFPKEGPSILRIQQVVRGDSAAYFCASSSRQGSSPLHFGNGTRLTVT.

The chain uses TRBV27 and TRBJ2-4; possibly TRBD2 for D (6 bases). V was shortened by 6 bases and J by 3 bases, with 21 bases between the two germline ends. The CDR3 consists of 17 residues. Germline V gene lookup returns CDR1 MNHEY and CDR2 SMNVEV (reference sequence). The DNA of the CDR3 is TGTGCCAGCAGAGGTCGTTTTGGAGGGCTGGTCAAAAACATTCAGTACTTC. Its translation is CASRGRFGGLVKNIQYF.

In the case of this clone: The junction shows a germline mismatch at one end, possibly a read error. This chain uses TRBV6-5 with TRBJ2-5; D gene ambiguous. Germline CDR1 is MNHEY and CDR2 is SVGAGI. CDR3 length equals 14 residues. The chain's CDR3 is CASSDSTIQETQYF. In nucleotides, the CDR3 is TGTGCCAGCAGTGACTCCACTATACAAGAGACCCAGTACTTC.

The CDR3 nucleotides read TGTGCCAGCAGTTTAACCGGGACAAGAAGGTCGAACACCGGGGAGCTGTTTTTT. Encoded protein: CASSLTGTRRSNTGELFF. This chain joins TRBV28 and TRBJ2-2; possibly TRBD1 for D (6 bases). Trimming cost V 2 bases and J 0 bases, with 16 bases left between them. The CDR3 runs to 18 residues. Germline CDR1 is MDHEN and CDR2 is SYDVKM.

The CDR3 bases are TGTGCCAGCAGTGAAGCGGGGGGGCTACCTTACAATGAGCAGTTCTTC. Protein: CASSEAGGLPYNEQFF. This chain connects TRBV6-1 to TRBJ2-1, with TRBD2 as a possible D gene (7 bases). The CDR3 covers 16 residues. V was shortened by 0 bases and J by 4 bases, with 13 bases between the two germline ends. Germline CDR1 MNHNS, CDR2 SASEGT.

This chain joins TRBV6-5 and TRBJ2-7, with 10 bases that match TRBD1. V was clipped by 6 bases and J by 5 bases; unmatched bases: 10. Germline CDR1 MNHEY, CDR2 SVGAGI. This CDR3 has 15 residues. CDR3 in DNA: TGTGCCAGCAGAAACCGGGACAGGGGTTTACACGAGCAGTACTTC. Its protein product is CASRNRDRGLHEQYF.

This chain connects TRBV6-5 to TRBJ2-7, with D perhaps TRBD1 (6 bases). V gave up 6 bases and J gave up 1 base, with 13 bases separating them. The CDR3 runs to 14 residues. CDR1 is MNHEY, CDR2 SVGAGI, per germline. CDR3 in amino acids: CASRPADRSYEQYF. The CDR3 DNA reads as TGTGCCAGCAGGCCCGCGGACAGATCCTACGAGCAGTACTTC.

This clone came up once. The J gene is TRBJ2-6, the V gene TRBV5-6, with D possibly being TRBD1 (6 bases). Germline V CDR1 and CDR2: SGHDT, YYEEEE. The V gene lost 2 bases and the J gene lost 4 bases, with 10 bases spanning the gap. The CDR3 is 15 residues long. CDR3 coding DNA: TGTGCCAGCAGCTTTTGGGGGCAAGGGGCCAACGTCCTGACTTTC. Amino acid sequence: CASSFWGQGANVLTF.

CDR3 amino acids: CASSQDSGETQYF. CDR3 DNA sequence: TGCGCCAGCAGCCAAGATAGTGGAGAGACCCAGTACTTC. V and J are TRBV4-1 and TRBJ2-5; D call uncertain. The germline V gene has CDR1 MGHRA and CDR2 YSYEKL. The ends were cut back, 0 bases at V and 4 bases at J, with 6 bases in the middle. The CDR3 is made up of 13 amino acids.